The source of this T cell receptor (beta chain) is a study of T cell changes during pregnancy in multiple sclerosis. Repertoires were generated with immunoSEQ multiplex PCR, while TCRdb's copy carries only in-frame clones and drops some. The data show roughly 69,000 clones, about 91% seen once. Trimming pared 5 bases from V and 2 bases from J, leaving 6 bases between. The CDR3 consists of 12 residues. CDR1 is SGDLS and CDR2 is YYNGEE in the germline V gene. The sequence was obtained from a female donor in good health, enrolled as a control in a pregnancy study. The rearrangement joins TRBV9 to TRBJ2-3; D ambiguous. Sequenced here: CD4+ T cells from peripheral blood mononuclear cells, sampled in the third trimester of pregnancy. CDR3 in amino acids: CASRGVTDTQYF. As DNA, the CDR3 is TGTGCCAGCAGGGGCGTCACAGATACGCAGTATTTT. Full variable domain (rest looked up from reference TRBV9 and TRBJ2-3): DSGVTQTPKHLITATGQRVTLRCSPRSGDLSVYWYQQSLDQGLQFLIQYYNGEERAKGNILERFSAQQFPDLHSELNLSSLELGDSALYFCASRGVTDTQYFGPGTRLTVL.